This T cell receptor (beta chain) emerged from a study of CD8+CD57+ T cells in acquired aplastic anemia. The CDR3 has 13 amino acids. Germline assignment: CDR1 SSHAT and CDR2 FNYEAQ (reference sequence). The patients chosen for sequencing had shown expansion of CD8+CD57+ cells (detected by flow cytometry). Patients, without exception, had severe acquired aplastic anemia. Among the patients, none had received any therapy at the time of blood sampling. Genomic DNA templated the TCR beta VDJ and CDR3 profiling. TCRdb re-analysed the reads in MiXCR, keeping a single row per CDR3 protein. The table has hundreds of thousands of distinct CDR3 sequences, approximately 60% seen once. In the case of this clonotype: The germline gene is not matched at one end of the junction; a read error may be the cause.

This clonotype originated in a human donor with aplastic anemia. This rearrangement joins TRBV7-7 to TRBJ2-1; 7 nucleotides align to TRBD2. The specimen sequenced was sorted CD4+, CD8+, or CD8+CD57+ T cells (not recorded which) from PBMCs. CDR3 loop: CASILGAGWEQFF. DNA for the CDR3: TGTGCCAGCATCTTAGGAGCGGGGTGGGAGCAGTTCTTC.